These 22 T cell receptor beta chains came from one sample sequenced in a study of blood T cell repertoires in COVID-19. TCRdb keeps only in-frame clones here, not all; method: immunoSEQ multiplex PCR. Of over 250,000 clones listed, more than 90% are singletons. The sequenced sample was PBMCs or T cells enriched from blood (not recorded which). Source of these receptors: a man between 60 and 75 years old who had recovered from COVID-19.

The chain employs TRBV11-3 and TRBJ2-3, with 7 bases fitting TRBD1. Trimming removed 1 base from V and 4 bases from J; junction bases left unmatched: 8. Germline-derived CDR1 and CDR2 are SGHNT and YENEEA. The CDR3 extends over 16 amino acids. CDR3 bases: TGTGCCAGCAGCTTAGTGGCAGGGGGTGTCGCAGATACGCAGTATTTT. This sequence encodes CASSLVAGGVADTQYF.

The rearrangement uses TRBV5-4 and TRBJ1-1, with D hard to call. The CDR3 is 14 amino acids. The germline gives CDR1 SGHNT, CDR2 YYREEE (reference sequence). Trimming stripped 2 bases from V and 5 bases from J, with 13 bases between. In DNA, the CDR3 is TGTGCCAGCAGCTTATCTCAAGGGAGAACTGAAGCTTTCTTT. Translation gives CASSLSQGRTEAFF.

The rearrangement uses TRBV5-8 and TRBJ2-7, with 8 bases that match TRBD2. The CDR3 runs to 15 residues. J gave up 0 bases and V 5 bases, and 7 bases lay outside the gene matches. Germline V gene data show CDR1 as SGHTS and CDR2 as YDEGEE. This CDR3 is CASSNAGTSSYEQYF. The CDR3, as DNA: TGTGCCAGCAGTAATGCCGGGACTAGCTCCTACGAGCAGTACTTC.

The chain has TRBV28 and TRBJ1-5; perhaps TRBD1 as D (5 bases). The V and J ends lost 5 bases and 0 bases respectively, with 8 bases between them. This CDR3 contains 14 residues. Per the germline V gene, CDR1 is MDHEN and CDR2 is SYDVKM. The CDR3 region is CASSGTASNQPQHF. The CDR3 coding sequence is TGTGCCAGCAGTGGGACTGCTAGCAATCAGCCCCAGCATTTT.

The V and J genes are TRBV6-5 and TRBJ2-1, with a tentative D call TRBD1 (5 bases). V was clipped by 9 bases and J by 4 bases, with 13 bases between them. The V gene's germline CDR1 is MNHEY and CDR2 SVGAGI. The CDR3 consists of 13 residues. The CDR3 DNA is TGTGCCAGTATCAGGGCAAGTTACAATGAGCAGTTCTTC. Translating it yields CASIRASYNEQFF.

This rearrangement joins TRBV7-3 to TRBJ2-2, with D unresolved. With 3 bases removed from V and 11 bases from J, the gap between germline ends came to 7 bases. CDR3 size: 11 residues. Germline V gene sequence: CDR1 SGHTA, CDR2 FQGTGA. The CDR3 bases are TGTGCCAGCAGCTTTGGTGGCGAGCTGTTTTTT. Translation gives CASSFGGELFF.

This clone was counted a few times. This chain connects TRBV27 to TRBJ2-7; the D gene is possibly TRBD2 (6 bases). Deletions cut 8 bases from V and 6 bases from J, with 14 bases between. The CDR3 is 12 amino acids. Germline V gives CDR1 MNHEY, CDR2 SMNVEV (reference sequence). This CDR3 is CASGSIAVEQYF. CDR3 coding DNA: TGTGCCAGCGGATCTATAGCGGTCGAGCAGTACTTC.

V usage is TRBV6-5 and J usage is TRBJ1-1; D gene ambiguous. V dropped 6 bases and J dropped 4 bases, with 12 bases sitting between them. The CDR3 runs to 13 residues. Germline CDR1 and CDR2: MNHEY and SVGAGI. The CDR3 loop reads CASRSEVLTEAFF. The CDR3 DNA is TGTGCCAGCAGGTCCGAGGTTCTCACTGAAGCTTTCTTT.

This clone appeared once. V gene TRBV9 combines with J gene TRBJ2-4; 9 bases match TRBD1. The CDR3 contains 15 residues. Germline V CDR1 and CDR2: SGDLS, YYNGEE. The junction had 10 bases not matched to a gene; V was cut back by 4 bases and J by 8 bases. CDR3 sequence: CASSPGGTGWDIQYF. In DNA, the CDR3 is TGTGCCAGCAGCCCTGGTGGGACAGGGTGGGACATTCAGTACTTC.

This clone was seen just once. The V call is TRBV11-2, the J call TRBJ1-3; a possible D gene is TRBD1 (6 bases). This CDR3 region has 16 residues. V was pared by 4 bases and J by 0 bases, with 13 bases between. Germline V gives CDR1 SGHAT, CDR2 FQNNGV. The CDR3 sequence: CASSSIRGSSGNTIYF. The CDR3 DNA is TGTGCCAGCAGCTCAATCAGGGGCAGCTCTGGAAACACCATATATTTT.

The rearrangement uses TRBV9 and TRBJ2-2, with D unclear. V lost 7 bases and J lost 5, with 6 bases in between. Germline lookup yields CDR1 SGDLS and CDR2 YYNGEE. This CDR3 has 11 amino acids. The CDR3 protein is CASGLTGELFF. DNA of the CDR3: TGTGCCAGCGGGCTGACCGGGGAGCTGTTTTTT.

This clone was seen only once. The genes are TRBV11-1 and TRBJ2-5, with D hard to call. Between the trimmed V and J ends, which lost 5 bases and 5 bases, there was a span of 9 bases. Germline CDR1 is SGHAT and CDR2 is FQDESV (reference sequence). This CDR3 spans 12 amino acids. CDR3 sequence: CASSPRVETQYF. The CDR3 DNA reads as TGTGCCAGCAGCCCCCGCGTGGAGACCCAGTACTTC.

V and J are TRBV6-5 and TRBJ2-7; possibly TRBD1 for D (6 bases). Germline loops: CDR1 MNHEY, CDR2 SVGAGI. This CDR3 has 13 residues. With 7 bases removed from V and 3 bases from J, the gap between germline ends came to 13 bases. Here the CDR3 DNA reads TGTGCCAGCAACCGAGGGACAAACTACGAGCAGTACTTC. This gives the protein CASNRGTNYEQYF.

This clone occurred once. The gene calls are TRBV7-8 and TRBJ2-7; TRBD2 agrees at 7 bases. Trimming removed 5 bases from V and 2 bases from J; junction bases left unmatched: 9. The CDR3 is made up of 15 amino acids. The germline CDR1 and CDR2 sequences are SGHVS and FQNEAQ. The CDR3 protein is CASSRKREGTYEQYF. The CDR3 DNA is TGTGCCAGCAGCCGGAAGCGGGAAGGGACCTACGAGCAGTACTTC.

This chain connects TRBV3-1 (or the pseudogene TRBV3-2) to TRBJ2-3; 12 bases fit TRBD2. The CDR3 contains 20 residues. Looked up from germline, CDR1 is LGHDT and CDR2 is YNNKEL (reference sequence). Trimming removed 4 bases from V and 0 bases from J; junction bases left unmatched: 14. CDR3 nucleotide sequence: TGTGCCAGCAGCCCTTACCTGACTAGCGGGAGCCCCACTAGCACAGATACGCAGTATTTT. This gives the protein CASSPYLTSGSPTSTDTQYF.

V and J are TRBV18 and TRBJ1-3, with D unclear. The V end was cut by 3 bases, the J end by 0 bases, with 15 bases between. CDR1 KGHSH and CDR2 LQKENI come from the germline V gene. This CDR3 is built from 17 residues. The CDR3 here is CASSPEAAAYSGNTIYF. The CDR3 nucleotides read TGTGCCAGCTCACCGGAGGCGGCAGCCTACTCTGGAAACACCATATATTTT. The complete variable domain, with remaining parts taken from reference TRBV18 and TRBJ1-3, reads NAGVMQNPRHLVRRRGQEARLRCSPMKGHSHVYWYRQLPEEGLKFMVYLQKENIIDESGMPKERFSAEFPKEGPSILRIQQVVRGDSAAYFCASSPEAAAYSGNTIYFGEGSWLTVV.

The chain has TRBV2 and TRBJ1-2; 7 bases fit TRBD1. J was trimmed by 4 bases and V by 9 bases; bases with no gene match: 11. Germline lookup yields CDR1 SNHLY and CDR2 FYNNEI. The CDR3 has 14 amino acids. CDR3 residues: CARQGTINPYGYTF. As DNA, the CDR3 is TGTGCCAGACAGGGGACCATAAACCCCTATGGCTACACCTTC.

The sample holds one count of this clone. The chain combines TRBV10-1 with TRBJ1-1; D is ambiguous. Germline CDR1 WNHNN, CDR2 SYGVQD (reference sequence). V dropped 4 bases and J dropped 1 base, with 7 bases sitting between them. There are 13 residues in the CDR3. The CDR3, as DNA: TGCGCCAGCAGTGGAAACAGGAACACTGAAGCTTTCTTT. This translates into CASSGNRNTEAFF.

The chain couples TRBV19 to TRBJ2-2, with a possible D match to TRBD1 (6 bases). This CDR3 comprises 14 residues. The germline V gene has CDR1 LNHDA and CDR2 SQIVND (reference sequence). Trimming took 4 bases from V and 0 from J, leaving 6 bases between them. The CDR3 here is CASSTGANTGELFF. In DNA form, the CDR3 reads TGTGCCAGTAGTACAGGGGCGAACACCGGGGAGCTGTTTTTT.

The chain recombines TRBV28 with TRBJ1-5, with D hard to call. V was cut by 7 bases and J by 0 bases, with 7 bases left in between. This CDR3 is 13 amino acids long. Germline V gene sequence: CDR1 MDHEN, CDR2 SYDVKM. CDR3 amino acids: CASNRFSNQPQHF. As DNA, the CDR3 is TGTGCCAGCAACAGATTTAGCAATCAGCCCCAGCATTTT.

This chain connects TRBV7-2 to TRBJ1-5; D ambiguous. Germline-derived CDR1 and CDR2 are SGHTA and FQGNSA. V shed 2 bases and J shed 4 bases, with 15 bases lying between them. The CDR3 is 16 residues long. CDR3: CASSLSGRGGNQPQHF. CDR3 sequence (DNA): TGTGCCAGCAGCTTATCTGGACGGGGTGGAAATCAGCCCCAGCATTTT. Full variable domain (outside the CDR3, taken from reference TRBV7-2 and TRBJ1-5): GAGVSQSPSNKVTEKGKDVELRCDPISGHTALYWYRQSLGQGLEFLIYFQGNSAPDKSGLPSDRFSAERTGGSVSTLTIQRTQQEDSAVYLCASSLSGRGGNQPQHFGDGTRLSIL.

The chain employs TRBV5-1 and TRBJ2-1; possibly TRBD2 for D (6 bases). Germline CDR1 reads SGHRS; CDR2 reads YFSETQ. Trimming stripped 4 bases from V and 5 bases from J, with 16 bases between. The CDR3 sequence is 15 residues long. The CDR3 coding sequence is TGCGCCAGCAGCCCCTCCGGGGGAAGTAACAATGAGCAGTTCTTC. Translating gives CASSPSGGSNNEQFF.